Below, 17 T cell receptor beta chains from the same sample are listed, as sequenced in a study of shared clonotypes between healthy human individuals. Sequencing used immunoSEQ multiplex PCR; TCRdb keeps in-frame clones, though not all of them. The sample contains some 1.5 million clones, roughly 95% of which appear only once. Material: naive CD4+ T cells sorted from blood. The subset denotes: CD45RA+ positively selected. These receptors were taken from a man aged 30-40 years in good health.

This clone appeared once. In DNA form, the CDR3 reads TGTGCCAGTAGTCCGGCGGGAGGAGGGTCCTACGAGCAGTACTTC. Translated: CASSPAGGGSYEQYF. This chain uses TRBV19 with TRBJ2-7; TRBD2 agrees at 8 bases. CDR1 is LNHDA, CDR2 SQIVND, per germline (reference sequence). The CDR3 has 15 residues. V gave up 5 bases and J gave up 1 base; unmatched junction bases: 7.

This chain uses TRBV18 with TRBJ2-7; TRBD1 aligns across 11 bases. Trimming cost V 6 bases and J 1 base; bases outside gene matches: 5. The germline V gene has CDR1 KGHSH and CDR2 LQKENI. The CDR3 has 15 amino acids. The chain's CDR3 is CASSLGQGASYEQYF. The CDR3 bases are TGTGCCAGCTCCCTTGGACAGGGGGCGTCCTACGAGCAGTACTTC.

The CDR3 sequence is CSVKNTDTQYF. CDR3 DNA: TGCAGCGTTAAAAACACAGATACGCAGTATTTT. This rearrangement joins TRBV29-1 to TRBJ2-3; no clear D gene. Trimming removed 5 bases at V and 2 bases at J, with 5 bases between. The length of the CDR3 is 11 residues. Germline CDR1 is SQVTM and CDR2 is ANQGSEA.

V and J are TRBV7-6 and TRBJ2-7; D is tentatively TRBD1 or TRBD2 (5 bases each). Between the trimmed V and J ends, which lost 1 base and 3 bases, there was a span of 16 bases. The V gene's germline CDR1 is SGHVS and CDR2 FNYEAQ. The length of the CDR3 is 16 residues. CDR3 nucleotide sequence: TGTGCCAGCAGCTTAGGGGGGACCACCACCGGCTACGAGCAGTACTTC. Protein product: CASSLGGTTTGYEQYF.

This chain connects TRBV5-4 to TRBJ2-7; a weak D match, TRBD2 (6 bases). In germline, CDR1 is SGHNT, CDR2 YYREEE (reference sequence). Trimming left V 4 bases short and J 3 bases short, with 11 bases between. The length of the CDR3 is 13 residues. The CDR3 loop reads CASSRRDVYEQYF. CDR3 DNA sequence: TGTGCCAGCAGCCGGAGGGATGTCTACGAGCAGTACTTC.

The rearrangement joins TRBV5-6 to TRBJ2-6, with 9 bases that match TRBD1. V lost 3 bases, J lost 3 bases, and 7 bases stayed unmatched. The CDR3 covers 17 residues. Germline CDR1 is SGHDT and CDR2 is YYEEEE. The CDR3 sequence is CASSSGQGFSGANVLTF. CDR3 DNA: TGTGCCAGCAGCTCGGGACAGGGATTTAGTGGGGCCAACGTCCTGACTTTC.

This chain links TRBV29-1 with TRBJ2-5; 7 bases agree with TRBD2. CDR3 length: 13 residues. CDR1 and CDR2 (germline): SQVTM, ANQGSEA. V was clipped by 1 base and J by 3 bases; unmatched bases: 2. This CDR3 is CSVEGGGEETQYF. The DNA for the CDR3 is TGCAGCGTTGAAGGGGGAGGGGAAGAGACCCAGTACTTC.

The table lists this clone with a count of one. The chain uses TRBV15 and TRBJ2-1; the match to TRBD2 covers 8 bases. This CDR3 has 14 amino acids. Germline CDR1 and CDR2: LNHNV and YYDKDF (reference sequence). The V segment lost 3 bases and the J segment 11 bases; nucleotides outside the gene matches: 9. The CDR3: CATSSAGTRIKQFF. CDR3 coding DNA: TGTGCCACCAGCAGTGCCGGGACTAGAATTAAGCAGTTCTTC.

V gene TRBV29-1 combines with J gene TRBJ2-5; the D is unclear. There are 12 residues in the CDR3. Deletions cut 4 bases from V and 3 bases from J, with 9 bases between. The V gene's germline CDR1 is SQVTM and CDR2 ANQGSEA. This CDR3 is CSVGPSKETQYF. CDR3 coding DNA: TGCAGCGTTGGCCCCTCGAAAGAGACCCAGTACTTC. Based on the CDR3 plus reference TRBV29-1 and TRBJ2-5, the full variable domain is SAVISQKPSRDICQRGTSLTIQCQVDSQVTMMFWYRQQPGQSLTLIATANQGSEATYESGFVIDKFPISRPNLTFSTLTVSNMSPEDSSIYLCSVGPSKETQYFGPGTRLLVL.

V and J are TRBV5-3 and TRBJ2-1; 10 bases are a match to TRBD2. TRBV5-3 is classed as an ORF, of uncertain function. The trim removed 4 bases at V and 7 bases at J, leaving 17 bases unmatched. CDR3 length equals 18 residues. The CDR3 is CARSPDPSSGRVNNEQFF. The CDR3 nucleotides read TGTGCCAGAAGCCCGGATCCTTCTAGCGGGAGAGTCAATAATGAGCAGTTCTTC.

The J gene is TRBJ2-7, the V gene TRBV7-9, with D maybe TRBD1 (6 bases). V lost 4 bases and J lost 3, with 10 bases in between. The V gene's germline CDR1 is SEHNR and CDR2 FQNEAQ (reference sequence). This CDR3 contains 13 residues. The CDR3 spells CASSSTGIYEQYF. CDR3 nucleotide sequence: TGTGCCAGCAGCTCGACAGGAATCTACGAGCAGTACTTC.

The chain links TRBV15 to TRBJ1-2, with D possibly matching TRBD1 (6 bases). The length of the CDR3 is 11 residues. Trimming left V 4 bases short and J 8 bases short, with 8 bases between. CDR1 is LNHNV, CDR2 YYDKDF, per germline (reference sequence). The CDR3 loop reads CATSNRAGYTF. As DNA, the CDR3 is TGTGCCACCAGCAACAGGGCGGGCTACACCTTC.

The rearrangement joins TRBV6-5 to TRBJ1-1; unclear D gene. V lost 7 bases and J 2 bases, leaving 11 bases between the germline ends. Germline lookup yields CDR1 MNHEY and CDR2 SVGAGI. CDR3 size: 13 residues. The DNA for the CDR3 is TGTGCCAGCAAACTCTTGGGAAACACTGAAGCTTTCTTT. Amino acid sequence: CASKLLGNTEAFF.

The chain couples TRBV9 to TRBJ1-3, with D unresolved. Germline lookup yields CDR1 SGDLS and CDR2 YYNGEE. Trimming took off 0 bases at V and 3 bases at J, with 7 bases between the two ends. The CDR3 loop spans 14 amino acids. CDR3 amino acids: CASSVEGLGNTIYF. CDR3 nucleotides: TGTGCCAGCAGCGTAGAAGGGCTTGGAAACACCATATATTTT.

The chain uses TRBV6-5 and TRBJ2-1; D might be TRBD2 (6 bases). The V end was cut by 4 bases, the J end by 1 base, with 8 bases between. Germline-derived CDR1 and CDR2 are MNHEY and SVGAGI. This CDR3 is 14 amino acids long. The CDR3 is CASSSSESYNEQFF. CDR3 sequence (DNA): TGTGCCAGCAGTTCTAGCGAGTCCTACAATGAGCAGTTCTTC.

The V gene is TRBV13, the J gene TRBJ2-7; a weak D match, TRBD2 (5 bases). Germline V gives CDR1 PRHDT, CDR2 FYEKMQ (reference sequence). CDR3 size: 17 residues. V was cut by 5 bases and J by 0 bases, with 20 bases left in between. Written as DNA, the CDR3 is TGTGCCAGCAGCAAGCGGCCCTCGGGGTCGGGCTCCTACGAGCAGTACTTC. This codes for CASSKRPSGSGSYEQYF.

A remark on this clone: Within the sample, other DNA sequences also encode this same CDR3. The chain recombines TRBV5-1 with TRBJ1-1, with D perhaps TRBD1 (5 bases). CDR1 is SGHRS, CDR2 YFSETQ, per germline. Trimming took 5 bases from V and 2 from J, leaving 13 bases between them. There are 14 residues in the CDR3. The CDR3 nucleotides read TGCGCCAGCAGTTTCCGGCAGGGAAACACTGAAGCTTTCTTT. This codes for CASSFRQGNTEAFF.